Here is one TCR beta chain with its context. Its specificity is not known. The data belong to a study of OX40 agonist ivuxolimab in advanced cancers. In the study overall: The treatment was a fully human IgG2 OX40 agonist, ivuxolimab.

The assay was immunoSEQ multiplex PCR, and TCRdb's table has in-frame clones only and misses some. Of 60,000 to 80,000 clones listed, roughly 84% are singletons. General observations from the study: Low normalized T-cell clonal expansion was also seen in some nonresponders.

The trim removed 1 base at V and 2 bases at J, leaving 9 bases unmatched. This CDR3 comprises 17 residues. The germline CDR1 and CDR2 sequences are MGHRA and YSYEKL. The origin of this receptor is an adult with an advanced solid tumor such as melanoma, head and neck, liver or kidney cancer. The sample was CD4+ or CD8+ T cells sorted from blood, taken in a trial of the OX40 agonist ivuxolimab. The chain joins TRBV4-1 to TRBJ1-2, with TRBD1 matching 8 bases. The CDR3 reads CASSQGTPTGANYGYTF. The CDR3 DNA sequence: TGCGCCAGCAGCCAAGGGACCCCGACAGGGGCCAACTATGGCTACACCTTC.